A single sample is the source of the 10 T cell receptor beta chains below, sequenced in a study of CD4 T cells in relation to SARS-CoV-2 and coronaviruses. Libraries were prepared by immunoSEQ multiplex PCR; TCRdb keeps only in-frame clonotypes and omits some of them. The sample carries about 59,000 clones, 86% recorded once. Unexposed donor CD4+ T cells date from about 2011-2018, before the COVID-19 pandemic. Sequenced input: memory CD4+ T cells from PBMCs. These TCRs come from a human donor in good health.

The chain couples TRBV5-1 to TRBJ2-1, with TRBD1 matching 8 bases. Trimming took 2 bases from V and 9 from J; bases not matched to a gene: 7. CDR1 and CDR2 (germline): SGHRS, YFSETQ. The CDR3 contains 14 residues. The CDR3, as DNA: TGCGCCAGCAGCTTTACCCAGGGGGCGGGTGAGCAGTTCTTC. It yields the protein CASSFTQGAGEQFF.

The V and J genes are TRBV11-2 and TRBJ2-2; 9 bases match TRBD2. V trimming: 4 bases; J trimming: 7 bases; junction bases outside the gene matches: 13. The CDR3 has 17 amino acids. The germline CDR1 and CDR2 sequences are SGHAT and FQNNGV. CDR3 protein: CASSSIWTSAPRGELFF. The CDR3 coding sequence is TGTGCCAGCAGCTCCATTTGGACTAGCGCCCCCCGCGGGGAGCTGTTTTTT.

The V and J genes are TRBV7-2 and TRBJ1-3; tentatively, D is TRBD1 (6 bases). CDR1 is SGHTA, CDR2 FQGNSA, per germline. V was pared by 5 bases and J by 0 bases, with 11 bases between. This CDR3 region has 15 residues. The CDR3 region is CASSPGQNSGNTIYF. CDR3 coding DNA: TGTGCCAGCAGCCCGGGACAAAACTCTGGAAACACCATATATTTT. Looking up the rest from reference TRBV7-2 and TRBJ1-3 gives the full variable domain: GAGVSQSPSNKVTEKGKDVELRCDPISGHTALYWYRQSLGQGLEFLIYFQGNSAPDKSGLPSDRFSAERTGGSVSTLTIQRTQQEDSAVYLCASSPGQNSGNTIYFGEGSWLTVV.

As DNA, the CDR3 is TGCGCCAGCAGCTTGGGGGATAGGACCGGGGAGCTGTTTTTT. It encodes CASSLGDRTGELFF. The chain joins TRBV5-1 to TRBJ2-2, with no clear D. CDR1 is SGHRS, CDR2 YFSETQ, per germline. This CDR3 spans 14 amino acids. Trimming removed 0 bases from V and 5 bases from J, with 8 bases in between.

The chain recombines TRBV13 with TRBJ2-5; TRBD2 aligns across 7 bases. The CDR3 length is 18 residues. V lost 4 bases, J lost 5 bases, and 19 bases stayed unmatched. CDR1 and CDR2 (germline): PRHDT, FYEKMQ (reference sequence). Here the CDR3 DNA reads TGTGCCAGCAGCTCGTCTCTCTCGTTGGGGCGGGAGTATGAGACCCAGTACTTC. Protein: CASSSSLSLGREYETQYF.

CDR3 DNA sequence: TGTGCCTGGAGTGTAAGGACTAGGTTTGATGAGCAGTTCTTC. This sequence encodes CAWSVRTRFDEQFF. The chain links TRBV30 to TRBJ2-1; TRBD2 agrees at 7 bases. V dropped 0 bases and J dropped 8; count of bases not matched to a gene: 7. In germline, CDR1 is GTSNPN, CDR2 SVGIG (reference sequence). The CDR3 contains 14 residues. Full variable domain (remainder filled in from reference TRBV30 and TRBJ2-1): SQTIHQWPATLVQPVGSPLSLECTVEGTSNPNLYWYRQAAGRGLQLLFYSVGIGQISSEVPQNLSASRPQDRQFILSSKKLLLSDSGFYLCAWSVRTRFDEQFFGPGTRLTVL.

The CDR3: CASSKETSRIATQYF. Written as DNA, the CDR3 is TGTGCCAGCAGTAAAGAGACTAGCCGGATTGCGACCCAGTACTTC. This chain uses TRBV7-2 with TRBJ2-5; 7 bases align to TRBD2. The CDR3 has 15 amino acids. Losses at the gene ends were 6 bases for V and 7 bases for J; bases not matched to a gene: 14. CDR1 SGHTA and CDR2 FQGNSA come from the germline V gene.

V is TRBV7-2 and J is TRBJ2-5; 12 bases are shared with TRBD2. The CDR3 is made up of 18 amino acids. Germline V CDR1 and CDR2: SGHTA, FQGNSA. The V segment lost 6 bases and the J segment 6 bases; nucleotides outside the gene matches: 17. CDR3 in amino acids: CASSSGTSGLRFSQTQYF. The CDR3 DNA reads as TGTGCCAGCAGTTCTGGGACTAGCGGGTTGAGATTCAGCCAGACCCAGTACTTC.

The gene calls are TRBV25-1 and TRBJ2-7; TRBD1 aligns across 10 bases. Germline assignment: CDR1 MGHDK and CDR2 SYGVNS. The V and J ends lost 7 bases and 7 bases, in that order; junction bases with no gene match: 10. The CDR3 length is 14 residues. The CDR3 bases are TGTGCCAGCACCCCAGACAGGGGGCTGAGGGAGCAGTACTTC. It translates to CASTPDRGLREQYF.

The rearrangement links TRBV9 to TRBJ2-3; 14 bases fit TRBD2. The V gene end was trimmed by 4 bases and the J gene end by 6 bases; junction bases not matched to a gene: 7. The CDR3 sequence is 16 residues long. The germline V gene has CDR1 SGDLS and CDR2 YYNGEE. CDR3: CASSPRTSGRYDTQYF. The CDR3 DNA is TGTGCCAGCAGCCCAAGGACTAGCGGGAGGTACGATACGCAGTATTTT.